The TCR beta chain described here comes from a study of Graves' ophthalmopathy and Graves' hyperthyroidism. General study points: Discrimination between ophthalmopathy and stable hyperthyroidism by a 13-signature model showed 87.88% sensitivity and 75% to 84% specificity.

Germline lookup yields CDR1 SGHRS and CDR2 YFSETQ. The CDR3 loop spans 14 amino acids. As to this clonotype: Its antigen is not identified. The junction shows a germline mismatch at one end, possibly a read error.

CDR3 regions of TCR beta were amplified from RNA transcripts. HTBI primers were employed in first-round RT-PCR, then a second-round multiplex PCR followed. In TCRdb, the multiplex PCR reads were re-called with MiXCR into one record per CDR3 protein. Of around 1,000,000 distinct CDR3 sequences in the sample, less than 45% were seen once. The sequenced material came from peripheral blood or thyroid tissue (not recorded which). The clonotype was recovered from an adult man with Graves' hyperthyroidism. V usage is TRBV5-1 and J usage is TRBJ1-4; a possible D gene is TRBD1 (5 bases). CDR3 DNA sequence: TGCGCCAGCAGTTCCGGGACCGGCTATGAAGAACTGTTTTTT. It is translated as CASSSGTGYEELFF.